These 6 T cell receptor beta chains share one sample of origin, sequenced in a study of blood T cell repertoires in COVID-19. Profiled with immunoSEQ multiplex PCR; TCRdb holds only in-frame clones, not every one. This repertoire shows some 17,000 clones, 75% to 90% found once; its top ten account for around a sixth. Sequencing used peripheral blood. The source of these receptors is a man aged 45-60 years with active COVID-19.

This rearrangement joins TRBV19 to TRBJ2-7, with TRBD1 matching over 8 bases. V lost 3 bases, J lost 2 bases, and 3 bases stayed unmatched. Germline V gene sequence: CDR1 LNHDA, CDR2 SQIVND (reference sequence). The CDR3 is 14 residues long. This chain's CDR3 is CASSMRTGTYEQYF. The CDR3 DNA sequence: TGTGCCAGTAGTATGAGGACAGGGACCTACGAGCAGTACTTC.

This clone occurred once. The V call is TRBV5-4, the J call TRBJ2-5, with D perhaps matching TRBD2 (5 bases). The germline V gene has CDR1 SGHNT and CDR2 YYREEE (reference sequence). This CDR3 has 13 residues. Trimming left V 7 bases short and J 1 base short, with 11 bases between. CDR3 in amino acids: CASAGGLQETQYF. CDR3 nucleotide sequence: TGTGCCAGCGCCGGCGGGCTCCAAGAGACCCAGTACTTC.

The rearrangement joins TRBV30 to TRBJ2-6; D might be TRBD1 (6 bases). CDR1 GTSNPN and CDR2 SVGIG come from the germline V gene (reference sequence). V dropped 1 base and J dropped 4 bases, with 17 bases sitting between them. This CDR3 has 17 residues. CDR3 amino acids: CAWSATQKGQGANVLTF. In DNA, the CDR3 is TGTGCCTGGAGTGCAACCCAGAAAGGACAGGGGGCCAACGTCCTGACTTTC.

The CDR3 DNA reads TGCGCCAGCAGCCAAGGTGGTTGGGTTCGAGGCGAAAAACTGTTTTTT. Amino acids: CASSQGGWVRGEKLFF. This sequence joins TRBV4-1 and TRBJ1-4, with D unclear. The V gene lost 1 base and the J gene lost 8 bases, with 17 bases spanning the gap. CDR3 length equals 16 residues. Germline CDR1 and CDR2: MGHRA and YSYEKL.

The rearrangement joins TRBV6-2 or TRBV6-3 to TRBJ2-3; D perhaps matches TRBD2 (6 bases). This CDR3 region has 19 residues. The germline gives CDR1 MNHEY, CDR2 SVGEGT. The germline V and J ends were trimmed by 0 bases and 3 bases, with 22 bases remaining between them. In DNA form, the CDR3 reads TGTGCCAGCAGTTACTCCCTAACGGGAGCTGGCGTTGGAACAGATACGCAGTATTTT. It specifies CASSYSLTGAGVGTDTQYF.

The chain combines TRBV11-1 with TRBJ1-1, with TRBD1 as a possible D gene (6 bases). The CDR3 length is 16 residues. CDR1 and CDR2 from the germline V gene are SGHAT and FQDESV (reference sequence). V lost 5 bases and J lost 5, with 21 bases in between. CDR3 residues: CASSPSGGAVGTEAFF. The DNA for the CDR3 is TGTGCCAGCAGCCCCAGTGGGGGGGCCGTTGGGACTGAAGCTTTCTTT.